A selection of T cell receptor beta chains follows, all from one sample in a study of T cell changes during pregnancy in multiple sclerosis. Only in-frame clones appear in the TCRdb table, and some are missing; sequencing was by immunoSEQ multiplex PCR. This repertoire shows under 60,000 clones, approximately 92% found once; its top ten account for approximately 0.6%. Sequenced material: CD4+ T cells from peripheral blood mononuclear cells, taken after pregnancy. The source of these receptors is a female donor with multiple sclerosis, enrolled in a pregnancy study. The CDR3 runs from the conserved cysteine through the conserved F or W. The D gene is left open where the match is weak. Clone size is not always given. Where it is, it says once, few, many or a class for expanded clones.

.	TRBV7-9	.	TRBJ2-1	TGTGCCAGCAGCTTATTCACGGGAGACTCCTACAATGAGCAGTTCTTC	CASSLFTGDSYNEQFF
.	TRBV19	TRBD1	TRBJ1-5	TGTGCCACCCGGACAGGCCTCAATCAGCCCCAGCATTTT	CATRTGLNQPQHF
few	TRBV27	TRBD1	TRBJ1-2	TGTGCCAGCAGTTCCAGGGGGGATTATTATGGCTACACCTTC	CASSSRGDYYGYTF
.	TRBV27	.	TRBJ2-3	TGTGCCAGCAGTCAGGGTATGTGGGTCAAAGCGCAGTATTTT	CASSQGMWVKAQYF
.	TRBV11-3	.	TRBJ2-1	TGTGCCAGCAGCTTAGAGGTGGGACTTCCCTCCTACAATGAGCAGTTCTTC	CASSLEVGLPSYNEQFF
medium-sized	TRBV29-1	TRBD2	TRBJ2-7	TGCAGCGTTGATGGGGGGACTAGCGGCATATACGAGCAGTACTTC	CSVDGGTSGIYEQYF
once	TRBV5-4	.	TRBJ2-7	TGTGCCAGCAGCTTGGACGGGGGAGCCTACGAGCAGTACTTC	CASSLDGGAYEQYF
.	TRBV5-1	TRBD2	TRBJ2-1	TGCGCCAGCAGCCCTAGCGGGACGTACAATGAGCAGTTCTTC	CASSPSGTYNEQFF
.	TRBV5-1	TRBD2	TRBJ2-3	TGCGCCAGCAGCACCACTAGCGGACCTAGCACAGATACGCAGTATTTT	CASSTTSGPSTDTQYF
once	TRBV7-3	.	TRBJ2-1	TGTGCCAGCAGCTTAACGGGGCAGTCCAATGAGCAGTTCTTC	CASSLTGQSNEQFF
.	TRBV19	.	TRBJ1-5	TGTGCCAGTAGTATCATATCAGATTACAATCAGCCCCAGCATTTT	CASSIISDYNQPQHF
few	TRBV7-9	TRBD1	TRBJ1-1	TGTGCCAGCAGCTTAGCCTTATTAGGGGGCTCCGAAGCTTTCTTT	CASSLALLGGSEAFF
.	TRBV4-3	TRBD1	TRBJ1-2	TGCGCCAGCAGCAAAAGACAGGGGGCCGACTATGGCTACACCTTC	CASSKRQGADYGYTF
.	TRBV5-4	TRBD2	TRBJ2-7	TGTGCCAGCAGCTCCGGGGGGGGAGCGCCCGAGCAGTACTTC	CASSSGGGAPEQYF
.	TRBV7-2	.	TRBJ1-5	TGTGCCAGCAGCTCCGATGCAGGGGATCAGCCCCAGCATTTT	CASSSDAGDQPQHF
.	TRBV6-5	TRBD2	TRBJ2-1	TGTGCCAGCAGTTACAGCGGGACCTCCTACAATGAGCAGTTCTTC	CASSYSGTSYNEQFF
.	TRBV5-4	.	TRBJ2-7	TGTGCCAGCAGCTCGAGGAGCTCCTACGAGCAGTACTTC	CASSSRSSYEQYF
.	TRBV28	TRBD2	TRBJ2-7	TGTGCCAGCAGTCCGCGGACTAGCGGGGGCTACGAGCAGTACTTC	CASSPRTSGGYEQYF
.	TRBV25-1	TRBD2	TRBJ2-7	TGTGCCAGCAGTGGATTAGCGGGAAGGCCAGCGGGCTACGAGCAGTACTTC	CASSGLAGRPAGYEQYF
.	TRBV5-1	TRBD2	TRBJ2-2	TGCGCCAGCAGCTTGCCCGCGACTAGCGGTACCGGGGAGCTGTTTTTT	CASSLPATSGTGELFF
.	TRBV4-2	TRBD2	TRBJ2-7	TGTGCCAGCAGCCAAGATATGACTAGCGGAACATACGAGCAGTACTTC	CASSQDMTSGTYEQYF
.	TRBV5-5	.	TRBJ1-5	TGTGCCAGCAGCTTGGTAAGGGGGGGGCCCCAGCATTTT	CASSLVRGGPQHF
once	TRBV7-8	.	TRBJ2-7	TGTGCCAGCAGCTTGAGAGAAACGACCTACGAGCAGTACTTC	CASSLRETTYEQYF
.	TRBV29-1	TRBD1	TRBJ1-1	TGCAGCGTTGAACCGGACAGGGTGGGCACTGAAGCTTTCTTT	CSVEPDRVGTEAFF
.	TRBV5-4	.	TRBJ1-2	TGTGCCAGCAGCTTTCTGGGGAGGGACTATGGCTACACCTTC	CASSFLGRDYGYTF
.	TRBV19	.	TRBJ2-3	TGTGCCAGTAGTGGGCTAGCAGTTAGCACAGATACGCAGTATTTT	CASSGLAVSTDTQYF
once	TRBV5-1	TRBD2	TRBJ2-2	TGCGCCAGCAGCTTACTAGCGGTGAACACCGGGGAGCTGTTTTTT	CASSLLAVNTGELFF
.	TRBV7-9	TRBD2	TRBJ2-3	TGTGCCAGCAGCTTAAGGGGTAGCGGGAGGGCCAGAGATACGCAGTATTTT	CASSLRGSGRARDTQYF